These 26 T cell receptor beta chains were all obtained from the same sample, sequenced in a study of OX40 agonist ivuxolimab in advanced cancers. TCRdb's table, derived via immunoSEQ multiplex PCR, lists solely in-frame clones and lacks some. The sample shows about 76,000 clones, 85% of them seen only once. The specimen was CD4+ or CD8+ T cells sorted from blood, collected in a trial of the OX40 agonist ivuxolimab. Every receptor here comes from an adult with an advanced solid tumor such as melanoma, head and neck, liver or kidney cancer.

The chain couples TRBV9 to TRBJ2-2; no firm D call. The CDR3 extends over 18 amino acids. Trimming cost V 2 bases and J 0 bases, with 17 bases left between them. Germline-derived CDR1 and CDR2 are SGDLS and YYNGEE. In DNA form, the CDR3 reads TGTGCCAGCAGCGTGGCCCCGGCGGCGGCATCGAACACCGGGGAGCTGTTTTTT. It specifies CASSVAPAAASNTGELFF.

The chain recombines TRBV7-9 with TRBJ2-6; D assignment may be TRBD1 or TRBD2 (5 bases each). Looked up from germline, CDR1 is SEHNR and CDR2 is FQNEAQ (reference sequence). CDR3 length: 14 residues. Trimming stripped 9 bases from V and 2 bases from J, with 11 bases between. In nucleotides, the CDR3 is TGTGCCAGTCTCCGGGGCGCTGGGGCCAACGTCCTGACTTTC. As protein: CASLRGAGANVLTF.

The chain uses TRBV15 and TRBJ1-2, with D hard to call. The CDR3 is made up of 12 amino acids. Germline assignment: CDR1 LNHNV and CDR2 YYDKDF (reference sequence). Trimming removed 0 bases at V and 8 bases at J, with 7 bases between. CDR3 in DNA: TGTGCCACCAGCAGAGAGGGAGGGGGCTACACCTTC. Translation gives CATSREGGGYTF.

This chain joins TRBV7-3 and TRBJ1-1, with no clear D. Germline loops: CDR1 SGHTA, CDR2 FQGTGA. The CDR3 extends over 13 amino acids. V gave up 3 bases and J gave up 1 base, with 6 bases separating them. CDR3 nucleotide sequence: TGTGCCAGCAGCTTGGCCGAGAACACTGAAGCTTTCTTT. Its translation: CASSLAENTEAFF.

The chain uses TRBV7-9 and TRBJ1-1, with D possibly being TRBD1 (5 bases). CDR1 is SEHNR and CDR2 is FQNEAQ in the germline V gene (reference sequence). V gave up 3 bases and J gave up 0 bases, with 11 bases separating them. There are 15 residues in the CDR3. The CDR3 bases are TGTGCCAGCAGCTTGGTCGGACACCTGAACACTGAAGCTTTCTTT. Encoded protein: CASSLVGHLNTEAFF.

J is TRBJ1-5 and V is TRBV10-3, with 8 nucleotides matching TRBD1. CDR3 length: 15 amino acids. The V segment lost 1 base and the J segment 7 bases; nucleotides outside the gene matches: 6. Germline values: CDR1 ENHRY, CDR2 SYGVKD. CDR3 nucleotides: TGTGCCATCAGTGAGTTTGTGGACAGGGACCAGCCCCAGCATTTT. As protein: CAISEFVDRDQPQHF.

DNA of the CDR3: TGTGCCAGCAGCTTAACCAGGGACACCGGGGAGCTGTTTTTT. This encodes CASSLTRDTGELFF. V gene TRBV7-3 combines with J gene TRBJ2-2; TRBD1 might be the D (5 bases). V dropped 0 bases and J dropped 3 bases, with 5 bases sitting between them. Germline V gives CDR1 SGHTA, CDR2 FQGTGA. The CDR3 is 14 amino acids.

The chain has TRBV10-3 and TRBJ1-2; 10 bases align to TRBD1. This CDR3 has 16 residues. Germline loops: CDR1 ENHRY, CDR2 SYGVKD. Trimming cost V 1 base and J 2 bases; bases outside gene matches: 4. As DNA, the CDR3 is TGTGCCATCAGTGAGTTACCGGGACAGGGGAACTATGGCTACACCTTC. Encoded protein: CAISELPGQGNYGYTF.

Note on this clone: The same CDR3 also results from other DNA sequences found in this sample. This chain connects TRBV7-8 to TRBJ1-2; TRBD1 is a possible D gene (6 bases). This CDR3 has 12 residues. Germline CDR1 and CDR2: SGHVS and FQNEAQ. Trimming left V 6 bases short and J 7 bases short, with 12 bases between. The CDR3 protein is CASSPGQLGYTF. The CDR3 bases are TGTGCCAGCAGTCCGGGACAACTTGGCTACACCTTC.

This clone occurred a few times. The chain uses TRBV7-2 and TRBJ2-2; TRBD2 might be the D (6 bases). Trimming left V 2 bases short and J 4 bases short, with 11 bases between. The CDR3 consists of 15 residues. CDR1 SGHTA and CDR2 FQGNSA come from the germline V gene. In nucleotides, the CDR3 is TGTGCCAGCAGCTTAAAAGGCGGGGCCACCGGGGAGCTGTTTTTT. Translation gives CASSLKGGATGELFF.

The chain joins TRBV6-5 to TRBJ2-7; D is possibly TRBD1 or TRBD2 (5 bases each). V lost 10 bases, J lost 2 bases, and 18 bases lay in between. Per germline, CDR1 MNHEY and CDR2 SVGAGI. The CDR3 spans 14 residues. The CDR3 nucleotides are TGTGCCACCTCACGAGGGGCGGGCCCCTACGAGCAGTACTTC. It specifies CATSRGAGPYEQYF.

V is TRBV6-5 and J is TRBJ2-1; TRBD1 aligns across 7 bases. V dropped 7 bases and J dropped 2; count of bases not matched to a gene: 5. Per the germline V gene, CDR1 is MNHEY and CDR2 is SVGAGI. The CDR3 has 14 amino acids. The DNA of the CDR3 is TGTGCCAGCAAACGACAGGGCCCCTACAATGAGCAGTTCTTC. Protein sequence: CASKRQGPYNEQFF.

The chain uses TRBV6-1 and TRBJ2-3; weak D call: TRBD2 (6 bases). Trimming left V 3 bases short and J 6 bases short, with 7 bases between. CDR1 and CDR2 (germline): MNHNS, SASEGT. CDR3 size: 12 residues. CDR3 loop: CASSEEGDTQYF. In DNA form, the CDR3 reads TGTGCCAGCAGTGAGGAGGGGGATACGCAGTATTTT.

The V and J genes are TRBV2 and TRBJ1-2, with D perhaps matching TRBD1 (6 bases). The CDR3 runs 15 residues. CDR1 SNHLY and CDR2 FYNNEI come from the germline V gene. V was trimmed by 8 bases and J by 4 bases, leaving 20 bases between them. CDR3 in amino acids: CASRTGTKDTYGYTF. Here the CDR3 DNA reads TGTGCCAGCCGCACCGGGACAAAGGATACCTATGGCTACACCTTC.

The J gene is TRBJ2-7, the V gene TRBV5-5; no reliable D call. The CDR3 is made up of 16 amino acids. Per the germline V gene, CDR1 is SGHKS and CDR2 is YYEKEE (reference sequence). V lost 3 bases, J lost 3 bases, and 19 bases lay in between. The CDR3 DNA sequence: TGTGCCAGCAGCTCCCCCCTGGCAAAGCGACACTACGAGCAGTACTTC. Amino acids: CASSSPLAKRHYEQYF.

This clone was seen a handful of times. The sample holds other DNA sequences that translate to the same CDR3. V is TRBV4-3 and J is TRBJ1-4; D call uncertain. The CDR3 is made up of 15 amino acids. Germline-derived CDR1 and CDR2 are LGHNA and YSLEER. V was clipped by 0 bases and J by 8 bases, with 13 bases between them. CDR3 in amino acids: CASSQDTGVREKLFF. The DNA of the CDR3 is TGCGCCAGCAGCCAAGATACTGGGGTCAGGGAAAAACTGTTTTTT.

The chain combines TRBV7-9 with TRBJ2-3; D ambiguous. The V gene's germline CDR1 is SEHNR and CDR2 FQNEAQ (reference sequence). V shed 5 bases and J shed 5 bases, with 20 bases lying between them. The CDR3 contains 16 residues. The chain's CDR3 is CASSPWRLGGVDTQYF. In DNA form, the CDR3 reads TGTGCCAGCAGCCCCTGGCGTCTCGGTGGTGTAGATACGCAGTATTTT.

The chain has TRBV2 and TRBJ1-5, with D possibly matching TRBD1 (6 bases). Germline lookup yields CDR1 SNHLY and CDR2 FYNNEI. Between the trimmed V and J ends, which lost 0 bases and 3 bases, there was a span of 9 bases. This CDR3 region has 15 residues. CDR3 nucleotide sequence: TGTGCCAGCAGTGAAGCGCGACAGGACAATCAGCCCCAGCATTTT. This encodes CASSEARQDNQPQHF.

V gene TRBV11-2 combines with J gene TRBJ2-2, with TRBD2 identical over 9 bases. The CDR3 length is 16 residues. Germline CDR1 is SGHAT and CDR2 is FQNNGV. The V and J ends lost 10 bases and 4 bases, in that order; junction bases with no gene match: 13. The CDR3 DNA sequence: TGTGCCACCGCCCCACAAGCGGGGGGTCTCACCGGGGAGCTGTTTTTT. Protein sequence: CATAPQAGGLTGELFF.

The chain employs TRBV4-3 and TRBJ1-5; TRBD1 is a possible D gene (6 bases). Germline lookup yields CDR1 LGHNA and CDR2 YSLEER. The V end was cut by 2 bases, the J end by 4 bases, with 12 bases between. The CDR3 spans 15 residues. The CDR3 region is CASSQRTEGNQPQHF. Written as DNA, the CDR3 is TGCGCCAGCAGCCAAAGGACAGAGGGGAATCAGCCCCAGCATTTT.

This sequence joins TRBV7-2 and TRBJ2-5; TRBD2 agrees at 13 bases. With 5 bases clipped from V and 4 bases from J, the junction kept 1 base outside the gene matches. There are 14 residues in the CDR3. Germline CDR1 SGHTA, CDR2 FQGNSA. In DNA, the CDR3 is TGTGCCAGCAGCCGGACTAGCGGGGGAGAGACCCAGTACTTC. Protein: CASSRTSGGETQYF.

V usage is TRBV27 and J usage is TRBJ1-5; TRBD1 matches at 9 bases. The germline V gene encodes CDR1 MNHEY and CDR2 SMNVEV (reference sequence). The CDR3 extends over 12 amino acids. Trimming cost V 8 bases and J 5 bases; bases outside gene matches: 1. CDR3: CASRTGDQPQHF. In nucleotides, the CDR3 is TGTGCCAGCCGGACAGGGGATCAGCCCCAGCATTTT.

Regarding this clone: Its ends do not fully match the called genes, so a read error is possible. The rearrangement links TRBV14 to TRBJ1-2; no clear D. The CDR3 is 11 residues long. From germline, CDR1 is SGHDN and CDR2 FVKESK. The CDR3 DNA sequence: TGTGCCAGCAGCCAAGAAGTAGAGGTGCTCTTC. Translation gives CASSQEVEVLF.

This clone was seen a few times. The chain carries TRBV7-6 and TRBJ1-2; a possible D gene is TRBD1 (5 bases). The CDR3 has 16 residues. Looked up from germline, CDR1 is SGHVS and CDR2 is FNYEAQ. V was pared by 0 bases and J by 2 bases, with 13 bases between. This chain's CDR3 is CASSLAAYRTNYGYTF. CDR3 sequence (DNA): TGTGCCAGCAGCTTAGCGGCCTATAGGACAAACTATGGCTACACCTTC.

The sample holds a few counts of this clone. The chain has TRBV5-5 and TRBJ1-1; D is ambiguous. The CDR3 has 15 amino acids. The ends were cut back, 4 bases at V and 2 bases at J, with 15 bases in the middle. Germline values: CDR1 SGHKS, CDR2 YYEKEE (reference sequence). The CDR3 spells CASSLGLRLNTEAFF. CDR3 coding DNA: TGTGCCAGCAGCCTGGGCCTTAGGCTCAACACTGAAGCTTTCTTT.

The chain uses TRBV2 and TRBJ2-5, with TRBD2 matching 13 bases. The V gene's germline CDR1 is SNHLY and CDR2 FYNNEI. The CDR3 contains 15 residues. Trimming took 6 bases from V and 5 from J; bases not matched to a gene: 6. The CDR3 here is CASRAGTSGVETQYF. The CDR3 coding sequence is TGTGCCAGCAGGGCCGGGACTAGCGGGGTGGAGACCCAGTACTTC.